Listed below are T cell receptor beta chains from one sample, sequenced in a study of T cells expressing NK-cell markers. TCRdb reanalyzed the 5' RACE reads, giving one entry per CDR3 protein sequence and no DNA. Seen in this sample are a few hundred thousand distinct CDR3 sequences; the ten most common clones hold roughly 3.4%. Sequenced sample: blood T cells: a sorted CD56 or NKG2C T cell subset, CD4+ or CD8+ T cells, or bulk PBMC T cells (not recorded which). All receptors derive from a man aged 18 to 29 in good health. Both conserved end residues are part of each CDR3. The order of the fields is V gene, J gene, CDR3 protein.

v_call: TRBV5-4
j_call: TRBJ2-2
cdr3_aa: CASSLGPHLSGGRTGELFF

v_call: TRBV12-3/TRBV12-4
j_call: TRBJ2-2
cdr3_aa: CASRALAGVNTGELFF

v_call: TRBV5-4
j_call: TRBJ2-1
cdr3_aa: CASSWLGLAGEGRSYNEQFF

v_call: TRBV4-1
j_call: TRBJ2-2
cdr3_aa: CASSQERLADNTGELFF

v_call: TRBV5-1
j_call: TRBJ1-2
cdr3_aa: CASSPWTGDGYTF

v_call: TRBV11-2
j_call: TRBJ2-7
cdr3_aa: CASSSMGRPYEQYF

v_call: TRBV7-9
j_call: TRBJ2-7
cdr3_aa: CASSLEGRERQYF

v_call: TRBV7-9
j_call: TRBJ1-5
cdr3_aa: CASSHFGTGDRQPQHF

v_call: TRBV14
j_call: TRBJ2-1
cdr3_aa: CASNNGWNEQFF

v_call: TRBV5-6
j_call: TRBJ1-1
cdr3_aa: CASSLARDRQIIEAFF

v_call: TRBV11-2
j_call: TRBJ2-7
cdr3_aa: CASSPRTSLSYEQYF

v_call: TRBV7-8
j_call: TRBJ2-1
cdr3_aa: CASSLVPMTSGRTNEQFF

v_call: TRBV12-3/TRBV12-4
j_call: TRBJ1-1
cdr3_aa: CASSLGIFEAFF

v_call: TRBV29-1
j_call: TRBJ2-5
cdr3_aa: CSVERQGGIQETQYF

v_call: TRBV13
j_call: TRBJ1-6
cdr3_aa: CASSPRGSYNSPLHF

v_call: TRBV28
j_call: TRBJ2-5
cdr3_aa: CASSPNPQGQETQYF

v_call: TRBV2
j_call: TRBJ2-7
cdr3_aa: CASNRVQSYEQYF

v_call: TRBV6-2/TRBV6-3
j_call: TRBJ2-1
cdr3_aa: CASSYPEGTLRKGNEQFF

v_call: TRBV29-1
j_call: TRBJ2-2
cdr3_aa: CSVPPGPSGELFF

v_call: TRBV7-9
j_call: TRBJ2-3
cdr3_aa: CATEGGGYTDTQYF

v_call: TRBV7-9
j_call: TRBJ2-7
cdr3_aa: CASSLVIWDRDEQYF

v_call: TRBV4-3
j_call: TRBJ2-1
cdr3_aa: CASSQVALTSGFDNEQFF

v_call: TRBV27
j_call: TRBJ2-1
cdr3_aa: CASSLLQVGSSYNEQFF

v_call: TRBV7-3
j_call: TRBJ2-7
cdr3_aa: CASSFQAITYEQYF

v_call: TRBV29-1
j_call: TRBJ1-2
cdr3_aa: CSVVGGSHGYTF

v_call: TRBV7-3
j_call: TRBJ2-2
cdr3_aa: CASSLMPPAGELFF

v_call: TRBV12-3/TRBV12-4
j_call: TRBJ2-2
cdr3_aa: CASRGSDRRELFF

v_call: TRBV20-1
j_call: TRBJ1-2
cdr3_aa: CSANTREGRGYYGYTF

v_call: TRBV6-1
j_call: TRBJ1-4
cdr3_aa: CASKKGLDEKLFF

v_call: TRBV18
j_call: TRBJ2-4
cdr3_aa: CASSPSANIQYF

v_call: TRBV7-9
j_call: TRBJ2-1
cdr3_aa: CASRRSADEQFF

v_call: TRBV6-1
j_call: TRBJ2-1
cdr3_aa: CASSEAPGIEREFF

v_call: TRBV5-8
j_call: TRBJ1-3
cdr3_aa: CASSPGWWTGNTIYF

v_call: TRBV7-3
j_call: TRBJ2-2
cdr3_aa: CASSLRPTSGSPGELFF

v_call: TRBV27
j_call: TRBJ2-1
cdr3_aa: CASHGLGTESDNEQFF

v_call: TRBV7-2
j_call: TRBJ2-1
cdr3_aa: CASSLAGTSSNEQFF

v_call: TRBV5-1
j_call: TRBJ2-1
cdr3_aa: CASSSGTSGWDNEQFF

v_call: TRBV28
j_call: TRBJ2-5
cdr3_aa: CASSPGTRVAETQYF

v_call: TRBV19
j_call: TRBJ1-5
cdr3_aa: CASLRRDTSNQPQHF

v_call: TRBV28
j_call: TRBJ2-3
cdr3_aa: CAGTDSSTDTQYF

v_call: TRBV12-3/TRBV12-4
j_call: TRBJ2-3
cdr3_aa: CASRPSSGKRTDTQYF

v_call: TRBV12-3/TRBV12-4
j_call: TRBJ2-7
cdr3_aa: CASSLALGQGGSEQYF

v_call: TRBV7-2
j_call: TRBJ1-6
cdr3_aa: CASSPDRGSNSPLHF

v_call: TRBV7-9
j_call: TRBJ1-5
cdr3_aa: CASSENGPEDQPQHF

v_call: TRBV6-5
j_call: TRBJ2-3
cdr3_aa: CASSYSRFSGTQYF

v_call: TRBV20-1
j_call: TRBJ2-1
cdr3_aa: CSASDRSGRAGEQFF

v_call: TRBV5-5
j_call: TRBJ2-1
cdr3_aa: CASSAGQGAGNEQFF

v_call: TRBV12-3/TRBV12-4
j_call: TRBJ2-1
cdr3_aa: CASSSFRDSHNEQFF

v_call: TRBV6-2/TRBV6-3
j_call: TRBJ2-2
cdr3_aa: CASSSPQLAGGNTGELFF

v_call: TRBV6-2/TRBV6-3
j_call: TRBJ2-5
cdr3_aa: CASSYGTSGRSPLAETQYF